The 13 T cell receptor beta chains below were found in one sample sequenced in a study of glioma-infiltrating T cells after dendritic cell vaccination. The assay was immunoSEQ multiplex PCR, and TCRdb's table has in-frame clones only and misses some. In the table there are around 97,000 clones, 81% of which are singletons. Sample: blood, taken before dendritic cell vaccination. These receptors all come from a human donor with glioblastoma.

The chain has TRBV21-1 and TRBJ2-7; the D call TRBD1 from the table was never checked on the DNA. TRBV21-1 is designated a pseudogene. This CDR3 is 15 amino acids long. The CDR3 DNA is TGTGCCAGCAGCAGTCCGGGACAGGGCATTTACGAGCAGTACTTC. It specifies CASSSPGQGIYEQYF.

The table lists this clone with a few counts. The CDR3 bases are TGTGCCTGGGGAGGACGGGCCCGGTATTCACCCCTCCACTTT. Translation gives CAWGGRARYSPLHF. The rearrangement uses TRBV30 and TRBJ1-6, with D unresolved. Germline values: CDR1 GTSNPN, CDR2 SVGIG (reference sequence). V lost 5 bases and J lost 8, with 16 bases in between. The CDR3 covers 14 residues.

This clone was observed once. The chain employs TRBV19 and TRBJ1-2; a possible D gene is TRBD1 (6 bases). The CDR3 sequence is 14 residues long. The V gene lost 5 bases and the J gene lost 1 base, with 11 bases spanning the gap. In germline, CDR1 is LNHDA, CDR2 SQIVND (reference sequence). The CDR3 here is CASSLPDSNYGYTF. CDR3 DNA: TGTGCCAGTAGTCTCCCGGACAGTAACTATGGCTACACCTTC.

Turning to this clone: A read error may produce the germline difference seen at one junction end. The J gene is TRBJ1-1, the V gene TRBV4-1; D remains unclear. The CDR3 length is 14 residues. CDR1 is MGHRA and CDR2 is YSYEKL in the germline V gene. CDR3 coding DNA: TGTGCCAGCAGCCGTCTAGGCCAGAACACTGAAGCTTTCTTT. Protein sequence: CASSRLGQNTEAFF.

This clone showed up just a few times. The CDR3 loop reads CASSADRGRYEQYF. The CDR3, as DNA: TGTGCCAGCAGTGCGGACAGGGGCCGGTACGAGCAGTACTTC. The V gene is TRBV27, the J gene TRBJ2-7; 9 bases match TRBD1. From germline, CDR1 is MNHEY and CDR2 SMNVEV (reference sequence). The ends lost 5 bases at V and 4 bases at J; junction bases unmatched: 6. The CDR3 extends over 14 amino acids.

V and J are TRBV10-3 and TRBJ2-1; D may be TRBD2 (6 bases). Deletions cut 6 bases from V and 7 bases from J, with 22 bases between. The CDR3 has 16 amino acids. Germline V gene data show CDR1 as ENHRY and CDR2 as SYGVKD. The CDR3 spells CAISRDSDPGGNEQFF. The CDR3 region has the DNA TGTGCCATCAGCCGGGACTCCGACCCTGGGGGAAATGAGCAGTTCTTC.

This clone has just a few counts. This CDR3 reads CASRSRDRGSYEQYF. The CDR3 DNA follows: TGTGCCAGCAGATCCCGGGACAGGGGATCCTACGAGCAGTACTTC. The chain links TRBV11-2 to TRBJ2-7; 10 bases agree with TRBD1. Germline lookup yields CDR1 SGHAT and CDR2 FQNNGV. This CDR3 has 15 residues. V was clipped by 6 bases and J by 1 base; unmatched bases: 6.

This sequence joins TRBV5-6 and TRBJ2-7, with D unresolved. The germline V gene has CDR1 SGHDT and CDR2 YYEEEE. V was clipped by 3 bases and J by 4 bases, with 11 bases between them. The length of the CDR3 is 13 residues. The chain's CDR3 is CASSSRQDYEQYF. CDR3 nucleotides: TGTGCCAGCAGCTCTCGCCAGGATTACGAGCAGTACTTC.

The chain couples TRBV27 to TRBJ1-2, with D possibly matching TRBD1 (6 bases). Trimming took off 6 bases at V and 7 bases at J, with 18 bases between the two ends. CDR1 is MNHEY, CDR2 SMNVEV, per germline (reference sequence). The length of the CDR3 is 14 residues. CDR3 nucleotide sequence: TGTGCCAGCAGCAAACAGGGTGCCAGGGGTGGCTACACCTTC. Encoded protein: CASSKQGARGGYTF.

The V call is TRBV7-6, the J call TRBJ1-5, with 9 bases fitting TRBD1. This CDR3 spans 16 amino acids. V was clipped by 3 bases and J by 1 base; unmatched bases: 4. Germline loops: CDR1 SGHVS, CDR2 FNYEAQ. In nucleotides, the CDR3 is TGTGCCAGCAGCTTCTCGGGACAGGGAAGCAATCAGCCCCAGCATTTT. Protein: CASSFSGQGSNQPQHF.

This chain uses TRBV6-1 with TRBJ1-2; tentative D call: TRBD1 (6 bases). Germline lookup yields CDR1 MNHNS and CDR2 SASEGT. V lost 7 bases to trimming and J lost 8 bases, with 20 bases between them. CDR3 length: 14 residues. CDR3 bases: TGTGCCAGCACCCTGGCGGGGGGGGCGCAGGGCTACACCTTC. Protein product: CASTLAGGAQGYTF.

There are a few counts of this clone. This chain joins TRBV10-3 and TRBJ2-1, with D perhaps TRBD1 (6 bases). The ends were cut back, 4 bases at V and 7 bases at J, with 11 bases in the middle. CDR1 ENHRY and CDR2 SYGVKD come from the germline V gene. CDR3 length: 13 amino acids. DNA for the CDR3: TGTGCCATCAGTGGACAGGTCCCTAATGAGCAGTTCTTC. Its translation: CAISGQVPNEQFF.

The rearrangement links TRBV19 to TRBJ1-1; D remains unclear. Trimming stripped 6 bases from V and 7 bases from J, with 9 bases between. CDR1 and CDR2 from the germline V gene are LNHDA and SQIVND (reference sequence). The length of the CDR3 is 11 residues. CDR3 sequence reads: CASRRSGEAFF. CDR3 DNA: TGTGCCAGTAGGAGAAGTGGTGAAGCTTTCTTT.